This passage covers 7 T cell receptor beta chains from one sample sequenced in a study of human T cells and chemical hapten exposure (TCRdb year 2021). To prepare the library, RACE was applied. Sequencing took place on a NextSeq 500. In TCRdb, the public reads were trimmed at Q25 with fastp and aligned with MiXCR, with productive beta chains retained. Every entry covers one CDR3 protein and lists the most common genes and DNA from its rows. Present in this sample are some 110,000 distinct CDR3 sequences, roughly an eighth of which were seen just once. The top ten constitute over 1.1% of the sample. The sample's time point, from its label and the paper: patch test 1, 2 weeks after DPC sensitization. In the paper's terms, the treatment or condition label means: therapeutic diphenylcyclopropenone sensitization with weekly scalp DPC. The specimen comprised whole blood, sampled in connection with sensitization to the hapten diphenylcyclopropenone (DPC). The receptors here all came from a woman in her forties or fifties with alopecia areata. Some clones in this sample may be carry-over from other donors' samples.

The CDR3 bases are TGCAGTGCCCTGACAGCGAACACCGGGGAGCTGTTTTTT. Amino acid sequence: CSALTANTGELFF. V usage is TRBV20-1 and J usage is TRBJ2-2; TRBD1 is a possible D gene (5 bases). The CDR3 totals 13 residues. The V and J ends lost 6 bases and 0 bases respectively, with 8 bases between them. The germline gives CDR1 DFQATT, CDR2 SNEGSKA (reference sequence).

This clonotype occurred many times. The chain combines TRBV11-2 with TRBJ2-5; D is possibly TRBD2 (5 bases). Between the trimmed V and J ends, which lost 2 bases and 3 bases, there was a span of 10 bases. The CDR3 runs to 14 residues. The germline V gene has CDR1 SGHAT and CDR2 FQNNGV. CDR3 sequence (DNA): TGTGCCAGCAGCTTACTAGCTTCTGAAGAGACCCAGTACTTC. Protein sequence: CASSLLASEETQYF.

The table lists this clonotype with many counts. The rearrangement uses TRBV25-1 and TRBJ1-2; D not certain. The length of the CDR3 is 13 residues. Trimming removed 2 bases from V and 5 bases from J, with 9 bases in between. Germline V gene lookup returns CDR1 MGHDK and CDR2 SYGVNS. The DNA of the CDR3 is TGTGCCAGCAGTGAAGGTACGAGATATGGCTACACCTTC. Its translation is CASSEGTRYGYTF.

CDR3 coding DNA: TGTGCCAGCAGCCAAAACGGACAGCAGAACACTGAAGCTTTCTTT. This encodes CASSQNGQQNTEAFF. The chain recombines TRBV3-1 with TRBJ1-1, with D tentatively TRBD1 (6 bases). Germline CDR1 reads LGHDT; CDR2 reads YNNKEL (reference sequence). This CDR3 comprises 15 residues. V shed 2 bases and J shed 1 base, with 11 bases lying between them.

This chain links TRBV27 with TRBJ2-7; TRBD2 is a possible D gene (6 bases). Germline V gene data show CDR1 as MNHEY and CDR2 as SMNVEV (reference sequence). Trimming left V 6 bases short and J 3 bases short, with 15 bases between. The CDR3 has 14 amino acids. CDR3 coding DNA: TGTGCCAGCAGGCCGGGAGCTTCCCACTACGAGCAGTACTTC. This sequence encodes CASRPGASHYEQYF.

The V call is TRBV20-1, the J call TRBJ2-5; TRBD2 matches 15 bases. There are 19 residues in the CDR3. Germline V gives CDR1 DFQATT, CDR2 SNEGSKA (reference sequence). J gave up 1 base and V 3 bases, and 12 bases lay outside the gene matches. The CDR3 sequence: CSASHPGLAGGPLQETQYF. The CDR3 bases are TGCAGTGCTAGTCACCCAGGACTAGCGGGGGGGCCTCTCCAAGAGACCCAGTACTTC.

This clonotype has a count of ten or more. The chain carries TRBV7-6 and TRBJ2-5; 7 bases fit TRBD1. Trimming at V came to 3 bases and at J to 5 bases, leaving 9 bases not matched to a gene. The CDR3 totals 15 residues. Germline values: CDR1 SGHVS, CDR2 FNYEAQ. CDR3 protein: CASSFSTGTVETQYF. The CDR3 nucleotides are TGTGCCAGCAGCTTTAGTACGGGGACAGTGGAGACCCAGTACTTC. The variable domain in full, with the rest retrieved from reference TRBV7-6 and TRBJ2-5, is GAGVSQSPRYKVTKRGQDVALRCDPISGHVSLYWYRQALGQGPEFLTYFNYEAQQDKSGLPNDRFSAERPEGSISTLTIQRTEQRDSAMYRCASSFSTGTVETQYFGPGTRLLVL.